The clone carrying this T cell receptor beta chain was seen only a few times. Its antigen is unidentified. The CDR3 extends over 16 amino acids. The V and J ends lost 1 base and 0 bases respectively, with 10 bases between them. Germline CDR1 is SGDLS and CDR2 is YYNGEE. This sample stems from a study of T-cell reconstitution after alpha-beta-depleted transplantation in children. The study's findings and limits: Some patients' high day-60 TCRbeta diversity was traced to surviving recipient T cells and thymic progenitors. After transplant, at about two months, alpha-beta T cells were reportedly derived from several hundred expanded graft clones.

Unique molecular identifiers tagged the TCRbeta library. TCRdb reprocessed the PCR reads via MiXCR and lists one record per CDR3 protein. This sample has about 980,000 distinct CDR3 sequences, with 25% to 30% found just once. This TCR came from a boy under three years old who had a stem cell transplant for SCID, so the T cells may come from the graft donor. The chain combines TRBV9 with TRBJ2-2; D possibly corresponds to TRBD1 (6 bases). The sample consisted of PBMCs, mostly from graft donor cells, taken 360 days after TCRalphabeta/CD19-depleted stem cell transplant. In nucleotides, the CDR3 is TGTGCCAGCAGCGTATCTGGGACACCGAACACCGGGGAGCTGTTTTTT. It encodes CASSVSGTPNTGELFF.